The 11 T cell receptor beta chains reported below all come from one sample, sequenced in a study of PD-1 blockade in classical Hodgkin lymphoma. All trial patients relapsed after autologous stem cell transplantation. TCRdb's table, derived via immunoSEQ multiplex PCR, lists solely in-frame clones and lacks some. The data contain 20,000 to 25,000 clones, approximately 80% of them singletons. The sample here was peripheral blood mononuclear cells (PBMCs), taken at baseline. The origin of the receptors is a human donor with classical Hodgkin lymphoma.

The rearrangement joins TRBV2 to TRBJ2-5; tentatively, D is TRBD1 (6 bases). Trimming removed 0 bases at V and 0 bases at J, with 8 bases between. This CDR3 has 15 residues. CDR1 is SNHLY, CDR2 FYNNEI, per germline. The CDR3 nucleotides read TGTGCCAGCAGTGAAGCCCGGACAGACCAAGAGACCCAGTACTTC. Protein: CASSEARTDQETQYF.

This rearrangement joins TRBV10-3 to TRBJ2-7, with 7 positions matching TRBD1. Germline-derived CDR1 and CDR2 are ENHRY and SYGVKD. This CDR3 contains 13 residues. After removal of 6 bases from V and 0 bases from J, the junction contained 2 bases not matched to a gene. The CDR3 DNA is TGTGCCATCAGCAGGGACAGCTCCTACGAGCAGTACTTC. It specifies CAISRDSSYEQYF.

Points on this clone: At one boundary the junction diverges from the germline segment, which might be a read error. The gene calls are TRBV7-2 and TRBJ2-3; D possibly corresponds to TRBD1 (6 bases). Looked up from germline, CDR1 is SGHTA and CDR2 is FQGNSA. The CDR3 loop spans 15 amino acids. The CDR3 nucleotides are TGTGCCAGCAGCTTAGCGGGTCGACAGACAGGTACGCAGTATTTT. This translates into CASSLAGRQTGTQYF.

This chain joins TRBV4-2 and TRBJ2-3, with a possible D match to TRBD2 (5 bases). Between the trimmed V and J ends, which lost 3 bases and 7 bases, there was a span of 20 bases. Germline CDR1 reads LGHNA; CDR2 reads YNFKEQ. CDR3 length equals 16 residues. The CDR3 sequence is CASSHSETVAINTQYF. CDR3 nucleotide sequence: TGTGCCAGCAGCCACTCGGAAACGGTAGCGATAAATACGCAGTATTTT.

This chain joins TRBV2 and TRBJ2-3, with TRBD2 matching over 10 bases. This CDR3 has 13 residues. CDR1 and CDR2 (germline): SNHLY, FYNNEI. Trimming took 10 bases from V and 6 from J; bases not matched to a gene: 7. The CDR3 DNA is TGTGCCACCAAGCGGGGGGGAGGGGATACGCAGTATTTT. It codes for CATKRGGGDTQYF.

This clone was seen more than once but under ten times. The chain recombines TRBV7-2 with TRBJ2-7; 12 bases agree with TRBD2. The CDR3 sequence is 16 residues long. The J segment lost 0 bases and the V segment lost 6 bases, leaving 6 bases of the junction unmatched. CDR1 is SGHTA and CDR2 is FQGNSA in the germline V gene. The CDR3 is CASSRGLAGSSYEQYF. The CDR3 DNA follows: TGTGCCAGCAGTCGCGGACTAGCGGGGAGCTCCTACGAGCAGTACTTC.

This chain links TRBV5-1 with TRBJ2-3, with 11 bases matching TRBD2. The CDR3 is made up of 14 amino acids. Germline V gene data show CDR1 as SGHRS and CDR2 as YFSETQ. The junction had 4 bases not matched to a gene; V was cut back by 4 bases and J by 6 bases. In DNA, the CDR3 is TGCGCCAGCAGCCTAGCGGGGGGACAGGATACGCAGTATTTT. Translated, it gives CASSLAGGQDTQYF.

V gene TRBV9 combines with J gene TRBJ2-5, with D possibly matching TRBD2 (6 bases). The V end lost 4 bases, the J end lost 7 bases, and 17 bases lay between the germline ends. The CDR3 runs to 14 residues. Per germline, CDR1 SGDLS and CDR2 YYNGEE. In DNA form, the CDR3 reads TGTGCCAGCAGCCTTGGTCGGCGGGGTGCGACCCAGTACTTC. Encoded protein: CASSLGRRGATQYF.

CDR3 in amino acids: CASTRTTPGGNTEAFF. In nucleotides, the CDR3 is TGTGCCAGTACCCGGACCACTCCGGGGGGTAACACTGAAGCTTTCTTT. This chain links TRBV19 with TRBJ1-1; TRBD1 might be the D (5 bases). V lost 7 bases to trimming and J lost 2 bases, with 20 bases between them. The CDR3 loop spans 16 amino acids. CDR1 is LNHDA and CDR2 is SQIVND in the germline V gene (reference sequence).

Regarding this clone: A junction boundary mismatches the germline segment, possibly from a read error. V usage is TRBV19 and J usage is TRBJ1-5; TRBD1 agrees at 10 bases. From germline, CDR1 is LNHDA and CDR2 SQIVND (reference sequence). This CDR3 has 16 amino acids. This chain's CDR3 is CASTIGTGARGQPQHF. CDR3 sequence (DNA): TGTGCCAGTACTATAGGGACAGGGGCGAGGGGTCAGCCCCAGCATTTT.

This clone was detected only once. The V and J genes are TRBV28 and TRBJ1-4; TRBD1 agrees at 12 bases. J was trimmed by 8 bases and V by 4 bases; bases with no gene match: 11. Germline CDR1 reads MDHEN; CDR2 reads SYDVKM. The CDR3 has 17 amino acids. In DNA form, the CDR3 reads TGTGCCAGCAGTTCCTGGAGGGCCGGGACAGGGGGCGAAAAACTGTTTTTT. Residues: CASSSWRAGTGGEKLFF.